Presented here are 27 T cell receptor beta chains from one specimen sequenced in a study of early T cells in non-severe SARS-CoV-2 infection. TCRdb re-called the 5' RACE reads with MiXCR, one entry per CDR3 protein. This sample has 80,000 to 100,000 distinct CDR3 sequences, with roughly 12% found just once. The specimen sequenced was whole blood. The receptor set was obtained from an adult who was a healthcare worker with PCR-confirmed SARS-CoV-2 infection or an uninfected control (not recorded which).

This clonotype was counted between two and nine times. The chain carries TRBV5-1 and TRBJ1-4; 9 bases agree with TRBD1. In germline, CDR1 is SGHRS, CDR2 YFSETQ. CDR3 length equals 15 residues. V lost 3 bases and J lost 7; bases outside the gene matches: 7. The CDR3 region has the DNA TGCGCCAGCAGCTCCACAGGGGGCAGGGGTGAAAAACTGTTTTTT. Amino acids: CASSSTGGRGEKLFF.

This clonotype showed up just a few times. V is TRBV10-3 and J is TRBJ2-1, with 10 positions matching TRBD2. Germline loops: CDR1 ENHRY, CDR2 SYGVKD. The length of the CDR3 is 15 residues. V shed 6 bases, J shed 2 bases, and the junction held 4 bases outside the gene matches. CDR3 sequence (DNA): TGTGCCATCAGCGCTGGACTAGCGGCCTACAATGAGCAGTTCTTC. Protein: CAISAGLAAYNEQFF.

This clonotype appeared a few times. V gene TRBV3-1 combines with J gene TRBJ1-1, with TRBD1 matching over 7 bases. V lost 5 bases to trimming and J lost 6 bases; unmatched junction nucleotides: 9. This CDR3 region has 14 residues. CDR1 is LGHDT and CDR2 is YNNKEL in the germline V gene (reference sequence). This CDR3 reads CASSKDRQVAEAFF. CDR3 sequence (DNA): TGTGCCAGCAGCAAGGACAGGCAGGTGGCTGAAGCTTTCTTT.

This clonotype was detected a few times. V is TRBV6-6 and J is TRBJ1-1; D might be TRBD1 (6 bases). Germline V gene lookup returns CDR1 MNHNY and CDR2 SVGAGI (reference sequence). This CDR3 comprises 16 residues. Between the trimmed V and J ends, which lost 3 bases and 4 bases, there was a span of 18 bases. The CDR3 loop reads CASSYIRTGRGTEAFF. The CDR3 DNA reads as TGTGCCAGCAGTTATATAAGGACGGGCAGGGGCACTGAAGCTTTCTTT.

V gene TRBV29-1 combines with J gene TRBJ1-1; 12 positions agree with TRBD1. The J segment lost 3 bases and the V segment lost 7 bases, leaving 12 bases of the junction unmatched. The CDR3 runs 16 residues. Germline values: CDR1 SQVTM, CDR2 ANQGSEA. The CDR3 region is CSATGTGGAWDTEAFF. In DNA, the CDR3 is TGCAGCGCCACGGGGACAGGGGGCGCGTGGGACACTGAAGCTTTCTTT.

This clonotype has at least ten counts. V usage is TRBV7-2 and J usage is TRBJ2-1, with 8 positions matching TRBD2. V was clipped by 2 bases and J by 9 bases; unmatched bases: 6. The CDR3 loop spans 14 amino acids. The germline CDR1 and CDR2 sequences are SGHTA and FQGNSA. The CDR3 nucleotides are TGTGCCAGCAGCTTAATGTCCAGCGGGAGTGAGCAGTTCTTC. Amino acids: CASSLMSSGSEQFF.

At least ten counts were recorded for this clonotype. CDR3 nucleotides: TGCAGCGTCGGGGGACATTCCACTGAAGCTTTCTTT. Translating gives CSVGGHSTEAFF. This chain uses TRBV29-1 with TRBJ1-1; a weak D match, TRBD1 (6 bases). The germline V gene encodes CDR1 SQVTM and CDR2 ANQGSEA. V was pared by 6 bases and J by 4 bases, with 12 bases between. This CDR3 is 12 amino acids long.

This clonotype was found a few times. The rearrangement uses TRBV18 and TRBJ1-5; D remains ambiguous. Germline CDR1 KGHSH, CDR2 LQKENI. The V and J ends lost 6 bases and 5 bases respectively, with 11 bases between them. There are 13 residues in the CDR3. DNA of the CDR3: TGTGCCAGCTCCCTTTCGAGGGATCAGCCCCAGCATTTT. Translated, it gives CASSLSRDQPQHF.

V is TRBV5-6 and J is TRBJ1-4; no reliable D call. Germline CDR1 and CDR2: SGHDT and YYEEEE. V lost 0 bases to trimming and J lost 5 bases, with 8 bases between them. This CDR3 has 14 residues. CDR3 in amino acids: CASSLGTNNEKLFF. The CDR3 coding sequence is TGTGCCAGCAGCTTGGGAACTAACAATGAAAAACTGTTTTTT.

This clonotype was detected only a few times. The rearrangement links TRBV5-6 to TRBJ2-7; D gene uncertain. The CDR3 consists of 13 residues. V lost 2 bases and J 5 bases, leaving 11 bases between the germline ends. From germline, CDR1 is SGHDT and CDR2 YYEEEE. The CDR3 nucleotides read TGTGCCAGCAGCTTCCCAGGAGTGAACGAGCAGTACTTC. It specifies CASSFPGVNEQYF. Variable domain in full (rest from reference TRBV5-6 and TRBJ2-7): DAGVTQSPTHLIKTRGQQVTLRCSPKSGHDTVSWYQQALGQGPQFIFQYYEEEERQRGNFPDRFSGHQFPNYSSELNVNALLLGDSALYLCASSFPGVNEQYFGPGTRLTVT.

This clonotype has a count of ten or more. This chain connects TRBV10-3 to TRBJ2-7; D is perhaps TRBD1 (8 bases). The V gene's germline CDR1 is ENHRY and CDR2 SYGVKD. This CDR3 comprises 16 residues. Trimming took 3 bases from V and 3 from J, leaving 18 bases between them. Here the CDR3 DNA reads TGTGCCATCAGTGAAACTCGGACAGGGAGGGTCTACGAGCAGTACTTC. Protein product: CAISETRTGRVYEQYF.

This clonotype was observed at least ten times. This chain connects TRBV7-2 to TRBJ1-4, with D unclear. Germline V CDR1 and CDR2: SGHTA, FQGNSA. Trimming removed 2 bases from V and 8 bases from J, with 15 bases in between. The CDR3 is 15 residues long. CDR3 sequence: CASSLMGKGGEKLFF. The DNA of the CDR3 is TGTGCCAGCAGCTTAATGGGAAAGGGAGGGGAAAAACTGTTTTTT.

This clonotype was seen a few times. The chain is built from TRBV2 and TRBJ2-2, with 9 nucleotides matching TRBD2. Germline V gene data show CDR1 as SNHLY and CDR2 as FYNNEI. This CDR3 region has 14 residues. The junction had 2 bases not matched to a gene; V was cut back by 7 bases and J by 2 bases. CDR3 loop: CASKGTSNTGELFF. The CDR3 coding sequence is TGTGCCAGCAAGGGGACTAGCAACACCGGGGAGCTGTTTTTT.

The chain combines TRBV21-1 with TRBJ1-4; TRBD1, the D gene given by the table, was not confirmed from the DNA. TRBV21-1 represents a pseudogene. This CDR3 spans 17 amino acids. DNA for the CDR3: TGTGCCAGCAGCAAAAGGTTCACCCGGGTACTTTGGGAAAAACTGTTTTTT. Amino acid sequence: CASSKRFTRVLWEKLFF.

This clonotype was counted only a few times. One end of the junction does not line up with germline, which may come from a read error. The rearrangement links TRBV2 to TRBJ1-1; TRBD1 matches 8 bases. The CDR3 totals 14 residues. CDR1 is SNHLY, CDR2 FYNNEI, per germline. This chain's CDR3 is CVSSEDRESAEAFF. CDR3 DNA sequence: TGTGTCAGCAGTGAGGACAGGGAATCGGCTGAAGCTTTCTTT.

This chain joins TRBV5-1 and TRBJ1-5, with TRBD1 as a possible D gene (5 bases). Germline V gene lookup returns CDR1 SGHRS and CDR2 YFSETQ. Between the trimmed V and J ends, which lost 0 bases and 0 bases, there was a span of 7 bases. This CDR3 is built from 15 residues. The CDR3 DNA is TGCGCCAGCAGCTTGGGGGACGGTAGCAATCAGCCCCAGCATTTT. Protein sequence: CASSLGDGSNQPQHF.

CDR3 protein: CASSRRDIEYEQYF. The CDR3 DNA reads TGTGCCAGTAGCCGCCGGGACATCGAATACGAGCAGTACTTC. This rearrangement joins TRBV19 to TRBJ2-7; D is possibly TRBD1 (6 bases). CDR3 length equals 14 residues. CDR1 is LNHDA and CDR2 is SQIVND in the germline V gene (reference sequence). V gave up 6 bases and J gave up 4 bases, with 16 bases separating them.

The V and J genes are TRBV18 and TRBJ2-3; TRBD1 matches 7 bases. Germline V gives CDR1 KGHSH, CDR2 LQKENI. The trim removed 5 bases at V and 1 base at J, leaving 6 bases unmatched. The CDR3 consists of 15 residues. In DNA, the CDR3 is TGTGCCAGCTCATCCAACAGGGGAGGCACAGATACGCAGTATTTT. Its translation is CASSSNRGGTDTQYF.

This clonotype was detected only a few times. This sequence joins TRBV7-8 and TRBJ2-1; a possible D gene is TRBD2 (5 bases). With 5 bases removed from V and 3 bases from J, the gap between germline ends came to 14 bases. This CDR3 is built from 15 residues. Germline lookup yields CDR1 SGHVS and CDR2 FQNEAQ. The DNA for the CDR3 is TGTGCCAGCAGCAGCTACCGGGGAGACTACAATGAGCAGTTCTTC. Encoded protein: CASSSYRGDYNEQFF.

V and J are TRBV2 and TRBJ1-1; 7 nucleotides match TRBD1. Germline-derived CDR1 and CDR2 are SNHLY and FYNNEI. The V gene end was trimmed by 6 bases and the J gene end by 5 bases; junction bases not matched to a gene: 18. The CDR3 consists of 17 residues. The DNA for the CDR3 is TGTGCCAGCAGGAATTCGGGACAGTGGGCCAGGGGGACTGAAGCTTTCTTT. Amino acid sequence: CASRNSGQWARGTEAFF.

This chain joins TRBV12-3 or TRBV12-4 and TRBJ1-4; D is uncertain. The CDR3 contains 15 residues. V lost 5 bases to trimming and J lost 3 bases, with 13 bases between them. The CDR3 sequence: CASSAAEAANEKLFF. The CDR3 DNA sequence: TGTGCCAGCAGTGCCGCGGAGGCTGCTAATGAAAAACTGTTTTTT.

This chain joins TRBV20-1 and TRBJ2-7; 7 bases line up with TRBD2. The length of the CDR3 is 13 residues. Germline CDR1 reads DFQATT; CDR2 reads SNEGSKA (reference sequence). V lost 1 base to trimming and J lost 0 bases; unmatched junction nucleotides: 0. The CDR3, as DNA: TGCAGTGCTAGAGGCGGGAGCTCCTACGAGCAGTACTTC. Translation gives CSARGGSSYEQYF.

This clonotype was seen ten or more times. The chain employs TRBV29-1 and TRBJ2-5, with D possibly matching TRBD2 (6 bases). With 8 bases removed from V and 5 bases from J, the gap between germline ends came to 12 bases. The length of the CDR3 is 11 residues. The germline V gene has CDR1 SQVTM and CDR2 ANQGSEA. Here the CDR3 reads CSIIAVETQYF. For the CDR3, the DNA is TGCAGCATAATAGCGGTGGAGACCCAGTACTTC.

The chain joins TRBV7-2 to TRBJ2-4; 7 nucleotides match TRBD1. V shed 1 base, J shed 3 bases, and the junction held 3 bases outside the gene matches. Germline CDR1 is SGHTA and CDR2 is FQGNSA. The CDR3 consists of 15 residues. The CDR3 loop reads CASSLGQGVKNIQYF. Written as DNA, the CDR3 is TGTGCCAGCAGCTTAGGACAGGGTGTCAAAAACATTCAGTACTTC.

At least ten counts were recorded for this clonotype. The CDR3 coding sequence is TGTGCCTGGAAGAGGGGGCTCACTGAAGCTTTCTTT. Protein sequence: CAWKRGLTEAFF. This chain joins TRBV30 and TRBJ1-1; 7 bases line up with TRBD1. V gave up 4 bases and J gave up 4 bases; unmatched junction bases: 3. The germline V gene encodes CDR1 GTSNPN and CDR2 SVGIG (reference sequence). The CDR3 contains 12 residues.

CDR3 in amino acids: CASAGEANNQPQHF. DNA of the CDR3: TGTGCCAGCGCAGGGGAGGCCAACAATCAGCCCCAGCATTTT. The chain employs TRBV2 and TRBJ1-5, with D perhaps matching TRBD1 (6 bases). V was shortened by 8 bases and J by 3 bases, with 14 bases between the two germline ends. Germline assignment: CDR1 SNHLY and CDR2 FYNNEI. The CDR3 is 14 amino acids.

Note on this clonotype: The junction departs from germline at one end; a sequencing error may be responsible. The V gene is TRBV5-1, the J gene TRBJ1-1; D unresolved. Per germline, CDR1 SGHRS and CDR2 YFSETQ. The CDR3 length is 13 residues. The CDR3 region is CASSLYGNTKAFF. DNA of the CDR3: TGCGCCAGCAGCTTGTACGGGAACACTAAAGCTTTCTTT.